The entry below describes one T cell receptor beta chain. Only a few counts were recorded for this clonotype. Its antigen remains unidentified. No base-level quality is on record; no much larger clone is a single base apart. Ficoll-Paque density gradient centrifugation was the method used to isolate PBMCs. This entry comes from a study of T-cell memory formation after mild COVID-19 (dated by TCRdb to the early 2020s). General notes on the study: Most TCR sequence clusters were specific to one of the two donors. In two donors, T-cell clones that expanded and contracted after mild COVID-19 were tracked by sequencing TCRalpha and TCRbeta repertoires over time. Two young, previously healthy adult volunteers, one female and one male, were included in the cohort.

CDR1 and CDR2 (KGHSH, LQKENI) derive from the germline V gene. V and J are trimmed by 4 bases and 2 bases, and the gene matches miss 11 bases of the junction. Its CDR3 holds 18 amino acids, cysteine through phenylalanine. The kept DNA is CDR3 alone, 54 bases in frame from the first base. Study-level results and caveats: Contracting CD4+ clones turned up mainly in the CM and EM memory subsets, whereas EMRA was where CD8+ clones were enriched. Some responding clones were detected in pre-infection memory, suggesting pre-existing cross-reactive memory T cells joined the SARS-CoV-2 response. The study covered only a couple of mild cases, and larger cohorts including severe cases with pre-infection samples were considered necessary. From day 15 to 85, contracting clones showed balanced CD4/CD8 phenotypes, whereas a second wave of clones that expanded from day 15 to 37 leaned towards CD4+. Whether the second-wave clones peaking on day 37 were SARS-CoV-2 specific was not confirmed.

Sequencing instrument: Illumina NovaSeq 6000. TCRalpha and TCRbeta cDNA libraries were built by 5'RACE with constant-segment primers, adding sample barcodes and unique molecular identifiers. RNA was extracted from every sample with Trizol reagent. Amplification of the libraries took two PCR steps, and the second step added a second sample barcode plus Illumina TruSeq adapters. Sequencing of the libraries was done on an Illumina NovaSeq, producing 2 x 150 bp paired-end reads. On the study's bioinformatics: Demultiplexing of reads and collapsing into UMI-guided consensus sequences were performed with migec v1.2.7. Using mixcr v2.1.11, UMI consensuses were aligned to TRA and TRB V and J templates and then assembled into clonotypes. A clonotype was counted as expanded or contracted only if both edgeR and NoisET called the change significant, with noise models trained on biological replicates. For edgeR calls, the thresholds were a false discovery rate-adjusted p below 0.01 and a log2 fold-change of 1. PCA with hierarchical clustering of max-normalized trajectories of the 1000 most abundant clonotypes was used as exploratory dynamics analysis. The CD4 or CD8 phenotype of responding clones was assigned using the separately sequenced CD4+ and CD8+ repertoires. TCRdb reprocessed the public reads (quality trimming at Q25 with fastp, clone calling with MiXCR) and kept in-frame beta chains. Identical CDR3 proteins give one entry, which carries the most common genes and DNA. Clone size and V and J calls follow TCRdb, not the original study. The sample table lists about 240,000 distinct CDR3 sequences, roughly 10% of them with a count of one. Clones ranked in the top ten supply around a fifth of the sample.

This TCR derives from a man aged 18 to 30 who had mild COVID-19 (a few samples of this study predate the infection). The sample titles of this study are shuffled in the database, so cell type and time point are left out; the donor was told from shared clones. The sample comprised PBMCs or a T cell subset sorted from them (not recorded which). The sequence is built from TRBV18 and TRBJ2-3, with 11 bases in between that match TRBD2. The CDR3 reads CASSLLPTSGETTDTQYF. The nucleotide sequence is TGTGCCAGCTCACTTTTGCCGACTAGCGGGGAAACCACAGATACGCAGTATTTT.